Below are 32 T cell receptor beta chains sequenced from a single sample in a study of T-cell memory formation after mild COVID-19. TCRdb reprocessed the 5' RACE reads via MiXCR and lists one record per CDR3 protein. Of some 330,000 distinct CDR3 sequences in the sample, 21% were seen once. The sequenced material came from PBMCs or a T cell subset sorted from them (not recorded which). The receptors were sampled from an adult woman who had mild COVID-19 (a few samples of this study predate the infection). Cell type and time point are not known.

This clonotype was observed a few times. This sequence joins TRBV15 and TRBJ2-3; D is possibly TRBD2 (6 bases). Germline CDR1 and CDR2: LNHNV and YYDKDF (reference sequence). The V end lost 1 base, the J end lost 3 bases, and 11 bases lay between the germline ends. The CDR3 sequence is 15 residues long. CDR3 protein: CATSRGSGATDTQYF. CDR3 coding DNA: TGTGCCACCAGCAGAGGGTCGGGAGCAACAGATACGCAGTATTTT.

In this sample, this clonotype turned up a few times. The V gene is TRBV20-1, the J gene TRBJ2-7; D is possibly TRBD1 (5 bases). The CDR3 extends over 12 amino acids. V gave up 2 bases and J gave up 2 bases, with 7 bases separating them. CDR1 DFQATT and CDR2 SNEGSKA come from the germline V gene (reference sequence). CDR3 DNA sequence: TGCAGTGCTAGATACAGGACCTACGAGCAGTACTTC. Amino acid sequence: CSARYRTYEQYF.

In this sample, this clonotype turned up a few times. The chain is built from TRBV6-5 and TRBJ2-7, with 7 bases identical to TRBD1. CDR1 and CDR2 from the germline V gene are MNHEY and SVGAGI. The CDR3 sequence is 16 residues long. V dropped 6 bases and J dropped 0; count of bases not matched to a gene: 11. The CDR3 sequence is CASSEAGTDSSYEQYF. The CDR3 nucleotides are TGTGCCAGCAGCGAAGCCGGGACAGACTCCTCCTACGAGCAGTACTTC.

The genes are TRBV7-9 and TRBJ2-5, with a tentative D call TRBD2 (5 bases). This CDR3 comprises 14 residues. V was trimmed by 5 bases and J by 7 bases, leaving 17 bases between them. Germline CDR1 reads SEHNR; CDR2 reads FQNEAQ (reference sequence). CDR3 DNA sequence: TGTGCCAGCAGCCTAGAGAGGGCGGAATGGACCCAGTACTTC. This encodes CASSLERAEWTQYF.

The chain combines TRBV5-5 with TRBJ2-5; D perhaps matches TRBD2 (6 bases). CDR1 is SGHKS and CDR2 is YYEKEE in the germline V gene (reference sequence). This CDR3 is built from 15 residues. V lost 3 bases and J 4 bases, leaving 16 bases between the germline ends. This chain's CDR3 is CASSSPGGGSETQYF. The CDR3 region has the DNA TGTGCCAGCAGCTCACCGGGCGGAGGGTCAGAGACCCAGTACTTC.

This clonotype was found a few times. This sequence joins TRBV7-9 and TRBJ1-1; TRBD1 is a possible D gene (5 bases). Germline assignment: CDR1 SEHNR and CDR2 FQNEAQ (reference sequence). V dropped 5 bases and J dropped 0 bases, with 10 bases sitting between them. This CDR3 has 14 amino acids. DNA for the CDR3: TGTGCCAGCAGCGTGGGACGGATGAACACTGAAGCTTTCTTT. Protein sequence: CASSVGRMNTEAFF.

The rearrangement links TRBV11-2 to TRBJ2-5; D unclear. V was pared by 2 bases and J by 0 bases, with 10 bases between. The germline V gene has CDR1 SGHAT and CDR2 FQNNGV. This CDR3 comprises 15 residues. The CDR3 DNA reads TGTGCCAGCAGCTTAAGTCAGTTGTACCAAGAGACCCAGTACTTC. This encodes CASSLSQLYQETQYF.

The chain links TRBV15 to TRBJ2-5; 9 nucleotides line up with TRBD2. Germline lookup yields CDR1 LNHNV and CDR2 YYDKDF (reference sequence). This CDR3 spans 16 amino acids. Unmatched junction bases numbered 7, after V lost 4 bases and J lost 1 base. CDR3 protein: CATSTHRAGGQETQYF. DNA for the CDR3: TGTGCCACCAGCACCCATCGAGCGGGGGGCCAAGAGACCCAGTACTTC.

This clonotype was observed a handful of times. The gene calls are TRBV12-3 or TRBV12-4 and TRBJ1-3, with unresolved D. Trimming stripped 7 bases from V and 0 bases from J, with 13 bases between. The CDR3 runs 15 residues. DNA of the CDR3: TGTGCCAGCACTTCGCCACTTCGCTCTGGAAACACCATATATTTT. Translation gives CASTSPLRSGNTIYF.

V gene TRBV2 combines with J gene TRBJ2-3; D is ambiguous. Germline lookup yields CDR1 SNHLY and CDR2 FYNNEI. Deletions cut 0 bases from V and 3 bases from J, with 7 bases between. This CDR3 contains 14 residues. The CDR3 loop is CASSEATRTDTQYF. The CDR3 DNA sequence: TGTGCCAGCAGTGAAGCGACGAGAACAGATACGCAGTATTTT.

This rearrangement joins TRBV7-9 to TRBJ2-7; D is possibly TRBD2 (7 bases). The CDR3 has 13 amino acids. Germline V gene sequence: CDR1 SEHNR, CDR2 FQNEAQ (reference sequence). The ends were cut back, 8 bases at V and 5 bases at J, with 16 bases in the middle. CDR3 nucleotide sequence: TGTGCCAGCGCGGGGGCCCAATTAGACGAGCAGTACTTC. This gives the protein CASAGAQLDEQYF.

This sequence joins TRBV30 and TRBJ1-5; 9 nucleotides line up with TRBD1. CDR1 is GTSNPN, CDR2 SVGIG, per germline (reference sequence). After removal of 2 bases from V and 4 bases from J, the junction contained 3 bases not matched to a gene. The CDR3 totals 14 residues. CDR3 sequence (DNA): TGTGCCTGGAGTTTCGGACAGGGGAATCAGCCCCAGCATTTT. Residues: CAWSFGQGNQPQHF.

V usage is TRBV5-1 and J usage is TRBJ2-3; no firm D call. CDR1 is SGHRS, CDR2 YFSETQ, per germline. V was pared by 4 bases and J by 4 bases, with 16 bases between. This CDR3 contains 15 residues. The CDR3 DNA reads as TGCGCCAGCAGCCTCAGACTCCTCTCTCCAGATACGCAGTATTTT. It translates to CASSLRLLSPDTQYF.

The genes are TRBV7-6 and TRBJ2-5, with D hard to call. V was shortened by 2 bases and J by 1 base, with 8 bases between the two germline ends. This CDR3 is built from 14 residues. CDR1 SGHVS and CDR2 FNYEAQ come from the germline V gene. The CDR3 region is CASSLLAFQETQYF. CDR3 nucleotide sequence: TGTGCCAGCAGCTTATTGGCCTTCCAAGAGACCCAGTACTTC.

The chain has TRBV29-1 and TRBJ2-1; D gene ambiguous. The germline V gene encodes CDR1 SQVTM and CDR2 ANQGSEA. Trimming removed 4 bases at V and 9 bases at J, with 13 bases between. The CDR3 runs to 12 residues. DNA of the CDR3: TGCAGCGTTGGGCGACATGGCGGTGAGCAGTTCTTC. It yields the protein CSVGRHGGEQFF.

A few counts support this clonotype. The V gene is TRBV5-1, the J gene TRBJ1-6, with D maybe TRBD1 (6 bases). Trimming removed 0 bases from V and 7 bases from J, with 11 bases in between. The CDR3 covers 15 residues. Germline assignment: CDR1 SGHRS and CDR2 YFSETQ. The CDR3 region is CASSLDGGRNSPLHF. The CDR3 nucleotides are TGCGCCAGCAGCTTGGACGGGGGCAGAAATTCACCCCTCCACTTT.

This clonotype was seen a handful of times. This chain joins TRBV5-1 and TRBJ2-7; D not resolved. Trimming left V 4 bases short and J 7 bases short, with 12 bases between. CDR1 and CDR2 from the germline V gene are SGHRS and YFSETQ. The CDR3 length is 12 residues. The CDR3 loop is CASSLGSLEQYF. CDR3 in DNA: TGCGCCAGCAGCCTTGGGTCCTTGGAGCAGTACTTC.

CDR3 amino acids: CASSSGTGQSDTQYF. CDR3 nucleotide sequence: TGCGCCAGCAGCTCCGGGACAGGGCAATCAGATACGCAGTATTTT. The V call is TRBV5-1, the J call TRBJ2-3; 9 positions agree with TRBD1. The CDR3 spans 15 residues. Germline CDR1 is SGHRS and CDR2 is YFSETQ. V trimming: 3 bases; J trimming: 4 bases; junction bases outside the gene matches: 6.

This clonotype has a handful of counts. This chain uses TRBV7-2 with TRBJ2-5; D perhaps matches TRBD2 (5 bases). V lost 1 base to trimming and J lost 2 bases, with 11 bases between them. Per the germline V gene, CDR1 is SGHTA and CDR2 is FQGNSA. CDR3 length equals 15 residues. The CDR3 here is CASSLGRARQETQYF. CDR3 coding DNA: TGTGCCAGCAGCTTAGGGCGGGCCCGTCAAGAGACCCAGTACTTC.

This clonotype was counted between two and nine times. This chain links TRBV11-2 with TRBJ2-1; 12 bases are a match to TRBD2. The germline V gene encodes CDR1 SGHAT and CDR2 FQNNGV. The V gene end was trimmed by 4 bases and the J gene end by 0 bases; junction bases not matched to a gene: 4. CDR3 size: 17 residues. In DNA, the CDR3 is TGTGCCAGCAGCTCAGGACTAGCGGGAATCTCCTACAATGAGCAGTTCTTC. It encodes CASSSGLAGISYNEQFF.

The chain employs TRBV7-9 and TRBJ2-7; unclear D gene. The CDR3 has 12 amino acids. Trimming took 5 bases from V and 5 from J, leaving 10 bases between them. The V gene's germline CDR1 is SEHNR and CDR2 FQNEAQ (reference sequence). The CDR3, as DNA: TGTGCCAGCAGCGAAAAGATCGACGAGCAGTACTTC. This translates into CASSEKIDEQYF. Looking up the rest from reference TRBV7-9 and TRBJ2-7 gives the full variable domain: DTGVSQNPRHKITKRGQNVTFRCDPISEHNRLYWYRQTLGQGPEFLTYFQNEAQLEKSRLLSDRFSAERPKGSFSTLEIQRTEQGDSAMYLCASSEKIDEQYFGPGTRLTVT.

This clonotype has a handful of counts. The V gene is TRBV7-8, the J gene TRBJ2-1, with D unresolved. CDR1 is SGHVS and CDR2 is FQNEAQ in the germline V gene. V lost 2 bases to trimming and J lost 9 bases, with 11 bases between them. CDR3 size: 13 residues. This chain's CDR3 is CASSLISTGEQFF. The CDR3, as DNA: TGTGCCAGCAGCTTAATCTCTACCGGTGAGCAGTTCTTC. Filled out from reference TRBV7-8 and TRBJ2-1, the complete variable domain reads GAGVSQSPRYKVAKRGQDVALRCDPISGHVSLFWYQQALGQGPEFLTYFQNEAQLDKSGLPSDRFFAERPEGSVSTLKIQRTQQEDSAVYLCASSLISTGEQFFGPGTRLTVL.

This rearrangement joins TRBV18 to TRBJ1-1; a possible D gene is TRBD1 (6 bases). The germline V and J ends were trimmed by 3 bases and 8 bases, with 10 bases remaining between them. The CDR3 contains 12 residues. Germline V gene data show CDR1 as KGHSH and CDR2 as LQKENI. CDR3 DNA sequence: TGTGCCAGCTCACCCATGGGGACAGAAGCTTTCTTT. Translating gives CASSPMGTEAFF.

The CDR3 loop is CASSYDFPGTDTQYF. CDR3 DNA: TGTGCCAGCAGTTACGACTTTCCAGGCACAGATACGCAGTATTTT. The chain employs TRBV6-5 and TRBJ2-3, with unresolved D. The CDR3 loop spans 15 amino acids. Trimming took 2 bases from V and 1 from J, leaving 10 bases between them. Germline V CDR1 and CDR2: MNHEY, SVGAGI.

J is TRBJ2-3 and V is TRBV9, with TRBD2 identical over 10 bases. CDR3 length: 16 residues. Germline CDR1 reads SGDLS; CDR2 reads YYNGEE. V was pared by 4 bases and J by 1 base, with 6 bases of the junction left unmatched. The CDR3 bases are TGTGCCAGCAGCCTCCGTGGACTAGCGGGCACAGATACGCAGTATTTT. This sequence encodes CASSLRGLAGTDTQYF.

There are a few counts of this clonotype. In nucleotides, the CDR3 is TGCGCCAGCAGCGGGGGGGACAGAATCCCTAATTCACCCCTCCACTTT. Translating gives CASSGGDRIPNSPLHF. The V and J genes are TRBV5-1 and TRBJ1-6; TRBD1 aligns across 7 bases. This CDR3 region has 16 residues. Germline CDR1 and CDR2: SGHRS and YFSETQ. V was clipped by 4 bases and J by 6 bases; unmatched bases: 10.

This clonotype was seen more than once but under ten times. This chain joins TRBV4-1 and TRBJ1-1; D gene unclear. V gave up 0 bases and J gave up 4 bases, with 6 bases separating them. The length of the CDR3 is 13 residues. The germline V gene has CDR1 MGHRA and CDR2 YSYEKL. CDR3 in amino acids: CASSQDAATEAFF. The CDR3 DNA reads as TGCGCCAGCAGCCAAGATGCCGCCACTGAAGCTTTCTTT.

This clonotype was counted only a few times. The chain is built from TRBV6-5 and TRBJ2-5, with a possible D match to TRBD1 (6 bases). Germline-derived CDR1 and CDR2 are MNHEY and SVGAGI. This CDR3 is 15 amino acids long. V dropped 5 bases and J dropped 1 base, with 14 bases sitting between them. The CDR3 spells CASSLTGSTQETQYF. CDR3 in DNA: TGTGCCAGCAGTCTAACAGGGTCGACCCAAGAGACCCAGTACTTC.

This clonotype was seen a few times. The rearrangement uses TRBV4-1 and TRBJ2-1, with TRBD2 matching 13 bases. The CDR3 is 16 amino acids. V was pared by 3 bases and J by 7 bases, with 6 bases of the junction left unmatched. In germline, CDR1 is MGHRA, CDR2 YSYEKL. CDR3 sequence (DNA): TGCGCCAGCAGCCAGGATACTAGCGGGGGGGCGAATGAGCAGTTCTTC. It yields the protein CASSQDTSGGANEQFF.

The gene calls are TRBV7-3 and TRBJ1-1, with D possibly TRBD1 on 5 matching bases. Looked up from germline, CDR1 is SGHTA and CDR2 is FQGTGA. CDR3 size: 15 residues. V gave up 0 bases and J gave up 1 base, with 9 bases separating them. The CDR3 sequence: CASSLTQATNTEAFF. The DNA for the CDR3 is TGTGCCAGCAGCTTAACACAGGCGACGAACACTGAAGCTTTCTTT.

This clonotype was seen only a few times. V is TRBV5-1 and J is TRBJ1-6; D gene ambiguous. Germline-derived CDR1 and CDR2 are SGHRS and YFSETQ. This CDR3 comprises 18 residues. V was cut by 0 bases and J by 4 bases, with 17 bases left in between. CDR3 sequence: CASSLGTDGRKYNSPLHF. The CDR3 bases are TGCGCCAGCAGCTTGGGGACTGACGGACGGAAATATAATTCACCCCTCCACTTT.

This chain uses TRBV15 with TRBJ1-5; D is ambiguous. Looked up from germline, CDR1 is LNHNV and CDR2 is YYDKDF (reference sequence). The CDR3 covers 15 residues. Trimming cost V 0 bases and J 1 base, with 7 bases left between them. CDR3 amino acids: CATSRDPQSNQPQHF. The CDR3 bases are TGTGCCACCAGCAGAGATCCACAGAGCAATCAGCCCCAGCATTTT.